The sequence of this TCR beta chain was determined in a study of T cell responses to AZD1222 COVID-19 vaccine. CDR3 size: 15 residues. With 2 bases removed from V and 0 bases from J, the gap between germline ends came to 9 bases. The germline gives CDR1 MNHEY, CDR2 SVGAGI. The data were produced by immunoSEQ multiplex PCR, yet TCRdb's version contains in-frame clones alone and is incomplete. The sample yields some 110,000 clones, approximately 85% seen once. Here the sequenced sample was peripheral blood, taken 28 days after the second AZD1222 dose. This rearrangement joins TRBV6-5 to TRBJ2-3; D might be TRBD1 (6 bases). This sequence was found in an adult who received the AZD1222 COVID-19 vaccine. The CDR3 loop reads CASSYQGSSTDTQYF. The DNA of the CDR3 is TGTGCCAGCAGTTACCAGGGGTCAAGCACAGATACGCAGTATTTT.